The 4 T cell receptor beta chains listed next were all sequenced from one sample in a study of cytomegalovirus exposure and HLA in healthy donors. This PCR relied on a set of 60 Vbeta primers and 13 Jbeta primers. The repertoire was sequenced with immunoSEQ multiplex PCR; TCRdb's copy has only in-frame clones and lacks some. This table has about 170,000 clones, 80% appearing once. Material: PBMCs. Source of these receptors: a woman between 45 and 60 years old in good health and CMV-seropositive.

V is TRBV19 and J is TRBJ2-7, with TRBD1 matching over 10 bases. The CDR3 runs 15 residues. Germline loops: CDR1 LNHDA, CDR2 SQIVND (reference sequence). V shed 7 bases and J 3 bases; nucleotides not matched to a gene: 9. The CDR3 coding sequence is TGTGCCAGTACCGACGTTGGGGACAGGGGCTACGAGCAGTACTTC. This sequence encodes CASTDVGDRGYEQYF.

This chain connects TRBV7-2 to TRBJ2-7; no clear D. The V and J ends lost 4 bases and 0 bases respectively, with 4 bases between them. The germline CDR1 and CDR2 sequences are SGHTA and FQGNSA. The CDR3 consists of 12 residues. The CDR3 sequence is CASSYSSYEQYF. CDR3 nucleotides: TGTGCCAGCAGCTACAGCTCCTACGAGCAGTACTTC.

The rearrangement joins TRBV21-1 to TRBJ1-5; TRBD1 is the table's D call, not checked against the DNA. TRBV21-1 is described as a pseudogene. The CDR3 runs to 18 residues. The CDR3 region has the DNA TGTGCCAGCAGCAACCTCCGGGACAGAGAATATAGCAATCAGCCCCAGCATTTT. Its protein product is CASSNLRDREYSNQPQHF.

J is TRBJ2-3 and V is TRBV5-4, with TRBD2 matching over 7 bases. The length of the CDR3 is 15 residues. V was clipped by 1 base and J by 0 bases; unmatched bases: 2. Germline CDR1 SGHNT, CDR2 YYREEE (reference sequence). Written as DNA, the CDR3 is TGTGCCAGCAGCTTGAGCGGGGCTAGCACAGATACGCAGTATTTT. Protein: CASSLSGASTDTQYF.